Below are 10 T cell receptor beta chains sequenced from a single sample in a study of T cell responses to AZD1222 COVID-19 vaccine. TCRdb keeps only in-frame clones here, not all; method: immunoSEQ multiplex PCR. The sample records some 100,000 clones, 86% being singletons. Sample: peripheral blood, taken on day 0 of AZD1222 vaccination. The receptors originated from an adult in good health.

This rearrangement joins TRBV28 to TRBJ1-5; 7 bases align to TRBD1. The CDR3 is 16 amino acids. With 5 bases clipped from V and 3 bases from J, the junction kept 10 bases outside the gene matches. The V gene's germline CDR1 is MDHEN and CDR2 SYDVKM. The CDR3 here is CASSVLTGSSNQPQHF. The CDR3, as DNA: TGTGCCAGCAGTGTCTTGACAGGGTCCTCCAATCAGCCCCAGCATTTT.

This chain connects TRBV9 to TRBJ1-6, with 10 bases fitting TRBD1. CDR1 is SGDLS and CDR2 is YYNGEE in the germline V gene. The CDR3 covers 14 residues. V shed 7 bases and J 10 bases; nucleotides not matched to a gene: 8. CDR3 bases: TGTGCCAGCGGCCCGGGACAGGGGAACTCACCCCTCCACTTT. Its translation is CASGPGQGNSPLHF.

The chain couples TRBV4-2 to TRBJ2-1, with 11 positions matching TRBD1. Trimming took 1 base from V and 4 from J; bases not matched to a gene: 3. Germline values: CDR1 LGHNA, CDR2 YNFKEQ. This CDR3 contains 16 residues. The CDR3 DNA is TGTGCCAGCAGCCAAGGGACAGGGGGCGTTTACAATGAGCAGTTCTTC. It is translated as CASSQGTGGVYNEQFF.

The V and J genes are TRBV18 and TRBJ1-2; possibly TRBD1 for D (5 bases). The CDR3 has 13 amino acids. V was clipped by 3 bases and J by 6 bases, with 11 bases between them. Germline V gene sequence: CDR1 KGHSH, CDR2 LQKENI. This CDR3 reads CASSPDNLNGYTF. The CDR3 region has the DNA TGTGCCAGCTCACCGGACAACCTTAATGGCTACACCTTC. Supplemented by reference TRBV18 and TRBJ1-2, the full variable domain reads NAGVMQNPRHLVRRRGQEARLRCSPMKGHSHVYWYRQLPEEGLKFMVYLQKENIIDESGMPKERFSAEFPKEGPSILRIQQVVRGDSAAYFCASSPDNLNGYTFGSGTRLTVV.

The J gene is TRBJ1-1, the V gene TRBV19; weak D call: TRBD1 (5 bases). Between the trimmed V and J ends, which lost 9 bases and 4 bases, there was a span of 18 bases. The CDR3 has 14 amino acids. The germline gives CDR1 LNHDA, CDR2 SQIVND (reference sequence). The CDR3 nucleotides are TGTGCCAGCTCATTAACGGGACTGCCCACTGAAGCTTTCTTT. Protein: CASSLTGLPTEAFF.

V and J are TRBV30 and TRBJ2-1; D unresolved. The CDR3 loop spans 13 amino acids. V was shortened by 5 bases and J by 6 bases, with 14 bases between the two germline ends. Germline V lookup: CDR1 GTSNPN, CDR2 SVGIG (reference sequence). The CDR3 DNA reads TGTGCCTGGGAGTTCCAGCGACGCAATGAGCAGTTCTTC. The encoded protein is CAWEFQRRNEQFF.

The chain joins TRBV7-2 to TRBJ2-7, with D maybe TRBD1 (7 bases). Germline V gene lookup returns CDR1 SGHTA and CDR2 FQGNSA. CDR3 length: 14 residues. V was cut by 5 bases and J by 2 bases, with 13 bases left in between. The CDR3 protein is CASSRGQGAYEQYF. The CDR3 DNA reads TGTGCCAGCAGCCGGGGGCAGGGGGCCTACGAGCAGTACTTC.

The CDR3 DNA sequence: TGTGCCTGGACCCCCGGGACAGGGGAACCCCAATCTCAAGCTTTCTTT. This codes for CAWTPGTGEPQSQAFF. The chain recombines TRBV30 with TRBJ1-1; 10 bases agree with TRBD1. Trimming at V came to 4 bases and at J to 9 bases, leaving 17 bases not matched to a gene. CDR3 length equals 16 residues. Per the germline V gene, CDR1 is GTSNPN and CDR2 is SVGIG (reference sequence).

The chain recombines TRBV28 with TRBJ1-1; D gene ambiguous. The CDR3 length is 17 residues. Germline CDR1 reads MDHEN; CDR2 reads SYDVKM. V gave up 3 bases and J gave up 1 base, with 18 bases separating them. The DNA for the CDR3 is TGTGCCAGCAGTTTCGCCGGATTTGGGCGGGCGAACACTGAAGCTTTCTTT. It is translated as CASSFAGFGRANTEAFF.

V usage is TRBV12-3 or TRBV12-4 and J usage is TRBJ1-1; 8 nucleotides match TRBD1. V shed 7 bases and J 9 bases; nucleotides not matched to a gene: 10. This CDR3 has 13 amino acids. The CDR3 nucleotides are TGTGCCAGCACCTCGACAGGGGAGGAAAAAGCTTTCTTT. Translated: CASTSTGEEKAFF.